What follows are 29 T cell receptor beta chains derived from one specimen sequenced in a study of cytomegalovirus exposure and HLA in healthy donors. PCR primers comprised 60 Vbeta and 13 Jbeta primers. Data came from immunoSEQ multiplex PCR; TCRdb stores just in-frame clones and leaves some out. The table records more than 50,000 clones, approximately 80% of them present only once. Sequenced input: PBMCs. The receptor source for this set is a female donor in good health and CMV-seronegative.

The rearrangement links TRBV18 to TRBJ2-7; 8 bases map to TRBD1. CDR3 length: 13 residues. The junction had 5 bases not matched to a gene; V was cut back by 3 bases and J by 7 bases. Germline V gene lookup returns CDR1 KGHSH and CDR2 LQKENI. CDR3 nucleotides: TGTGCCAGCTCACCTGGGCAGGGGGCTGAGCAGTACTTC. Protein: CASSPGQGAEQYF.

This clone was seen a handful of times. Other DNA sequences of this sample code for an identical CDR3. This chain joins TRBV6-6 and TRBJ1-6; tentative D call: TRBD1 (5 bases). The CDR3 totals 14 residues. The germline gives CDR1 MNHNY, CDR2 SVGAGI (reference sequence). V lost 4 bases, J lost 9 bases, and 13 bases lay in between. The CDR3 DNA sequence: TGTGCCAGCAGTTCCAGACAGTTATCTTCACCCCTCCACTTT. This gives the protein CASSSRQLSSPLHF.

V gene TRBV4-1 combines with J gene TRBJ2-1, with a tentative D call TRBD2 (5 bases). V lost 4 bases and J 0 bases, leaving 13 bases between the germline ends. The CDR3 runs 16 residues. Germline V gene data show CDR1 as MGHRA and CDR2 as YSYEKL. This chain's CDR3 is CASSPEAASSYNEQFF. Here the CDR3 DNA reads TGCGCCAGCAGCCCGGAGGCAGCCAGCTCCTACAATGAGCAGTTCTTC.

This chain connects TRBV5-6 to TRBJ2-3; D not resolved. The CDR3 sequence is 12 residues long. The V end lost 5 bases, the J end lost 0 bases, and 4 bases lay between the germline ends. Germline V gene data show CDR1 as SGHDT and CDR2 as YYEEEE. CDR3 in DNA: TGTGCCAGCAGGGCCAGCACAGATACGCAGTATTTT. Protein: CASRASTDTQYF.

The rearrangement links TRBV7-2 to TRBJ2-5; 9 positions agree with TRBD2. The assigned J gene may be wrong: the sequence end matches TRBJ2-7 better. This CDR3 comprises 14 residues. The germline V gene has CDR1 SGHTA and CDR2 FQGNSA. The CDR3 here is CASSTLAGTYEQYF. CDR3 DNA: TGTGCCAGCAGCACCCTAGCGGGGACCTACGAGCAGTACTTC.

There are a few counts of this clone. The V gene is TRBV10-1, the J gene TRBJ2-4; the match to TRBD2 covers 8 bases. The ends lost 4 bases at V and 3 bases at J; junction bases unmatched: 2. The CDR3 sequence is 14 residues long. Germline values: CDR1 WNHNN, CDR2 SYGVQD (reference sequence). This chain's CDR3 is CASSVTSGKNIQYF. In nucleotides, the CDR3 is TGCGCCAGCAGTGTAACTAGCGGCAAAAACATTCAGTACTTC.

The chain is built from TRBV18 and TRBJ1-2; 9 nucleotides line up with TRBD1. Germline CDR1 is KGHSH and CDR2 is LQKENI. The CDR3 is 17 amino acids. V trimming: 2 bases; J trimming: 7 bases; junction bases outside the gene matches: 14. The CDR3 DNA follows: TGTGCCAGCTCACCATGGTATTGGACGGACAGGGGAGCTGGCTACACCTTC. Translation gives CASSPWYWTDRGAGYTF.

V usage is TRBV27 and J usage is TRBJ1-5; 7 bases are a match to TRBD1. Germline-derived CDR1 and CDR2 are MNHEY and SMNVEV (reference sequence). The CDR3 is 13 amino acids. J was trimmed by 7 bases and V by 5 bases; bases with no gene match: 5. For the CDR3, the DNA is TGTGCCAGCAGTGGAGGACAGGAACAGCCCCAGCATTTT. This codes for CASSGGQEQPQHF.

This clone was counted between two and nine times. The chain employs TRBV13 and TRBJ2-1; 7 bases are shared with TRBD1. Germline V lookup: CDR1 PRHDT, CDR2 FYEKMQ (reference sequence). V shed 5 bases and J 2 bases; nucleotides not matched to a gene: 6. CDR3 length: 15 amino acids. CDR3 sequence: CASSRTGGPYNEQFF. CDR3 bases: TGTGCCAGCAGCAGGACAGGTGGCCCCTACAATGAGCAGTTCTTC.

This clone was seen a few times. The chain has TRBV6-5 and TRBJ2-4; 11 bases are shared with TRBD2. The CDR3 loop spans 15 amino acids. Trimming took 0 bases from V and 8 from J; bases not matched to a gene: 3. The germline V gene encodes CDR1 MNHEY and CDR2 SVGAGI. For the CDR3, the DNA is TGTGCCAGCAGTTACTCTAGCGGGAGGGCGGACATTCAGTACTTC. Translated: CASSYSSGRADIQYF.

The CDR3 loop reads CASSQNRGSFYEQYF. The CDR3 nucleotides are TGTGCCAGCAGCCAGAATAGGGGTAGTTTCTACGAGCAGTACTTC. This chain connects TRBV7-3 to TRBJ2-7; maybe TRBD1 (5 bases). Germline loops: CDR1 SGHTA, CDR2 FQGTGA. V was clipped by 5 bases and J by 3 bases, with 17 bases between them. The CDR3 length is 15 residues.

The table lists this clone with a few counts. The chain couples TRBV28 to TRBJ1-1, with D perhaps TRBD1 (6 bases). The CDR3 spans 16 residues. With 6 bases removed from V and 0 bases from J, the gap between germline ends came to 17 bases. Looked up from germline, CDR1 is MDHEN and CDR2 is SYDVKM. The CDR3 protein is CASSYIRGGLNTEAFF. The CDR3 nucleotides are TGTGCCAGCAGCTATATCCGGGGGGGGCTGAACACTGAAGCTTTCTTT.

This clone has more than one count but fewer than ten. The rearrangement uses TRBV27 and TRBJ2-7; D perhaps matches TRBD1 (5 bases). The CDR3 is 14 amino acids. CDR1 and CDR2 from the germline V gene are MNHEY and SMNVEV (reference sequence). The V end lost 4 bases, the J end lost 2 bases, and 12 bases lay between the germline ends. Written as DNA, the CDR3 is TGTGCCAGCAGTTCTGATCCAGGGACCTACGAGCAGTACTTC. Translated, it gives CASSSDPGTYEQYF.

Only a few counts were recorded for this clone. The chain is built from TRBV19 and TRBJ1-1, with D unresolved. Germline V CDR1 and CDR2: LNHDA, SQIVND (reference sequence). This CDR3 has 15 amino acids. V was pared by 4 bases and J by 1 base, with 13 bases between. CDR3 residues: CASSTGTRQNTEAFF. CDR3 nucleotide sequence: TGTGCCAGTAGTACGGGTACCCGCCAGAACACTGAAGCTTTCTTT.

The chain combines TRBV21-1 with TRBJ2-3; TRBD2 was called by the table and not checked on the DNA. TRBV21-1 is labeled a pseudogene. The CDR3 covers 21 residues. The chain's CDR3 is CASSKAGVTSDPIPGTDTQYF. The CDR3 nucleotides are TGTGCCAGCAGCAAAGCAGGAGTCACTAGCGACCCCATTCCGGGCACAGATACGCAGTATTTT.

The chain couples TRBV2 to TRBJ1-3, with 11 bases matching TRBD1. The CDR3 extends over 15 amino acids. CDR1 SNHLY and CDR2 FYNNEI come from the germline V gene. Trimming removed 6 bases from V and 3 bases from J; junction bases left unmatched: 4. CDR3 in DNA: TGTGCCAGCAGCGGACAGGGGGCGATTGGAAACACCATATATTTT. Amino acids: CASSGQGAIGNTIYF.

The rearrangement uses TRBV5-1 and TRBJ2-2; D possibly corresponds to TRBD1 (5 bases). Trimming removed 4 bases at V and 5 bases at J, with 6 bases between. The CDR3 sequence is 12 residues long. Germline V lookup: CDR1 SGHRS, CDR2 YFSETQ. CDR3 in DNA: TGCGCCAGCAGCCAGGGTACCGGGGAGCTGTTTTTT. Its protein is CASSQGTGELFF. Combining the CDR3 with reference TRBV5-1 and TRBJ2-2 gives the whole variable domain KAGVTQTPRYLIKTRGQQVTLSCSPISGHRSVSWYQQTPGQGLQFLFEYFSETQRNKGNFPGRFSGRQFSNSRSEMNVSTLELGDSALYLCASSQGTGELFFGEGSRLTVL.

This clone came up once. This chain joins TRBV6-5 and TRBJ1-1, with unresolved D. The V end was cut by 2 bases, the J end by 1 base, with 5 bases between. The germline gives CDR1 MNHEY, CDR2 SVGAGI. The CDR3 is 13 amino acids. CDR3 bases: TGTGCCAGCAGTTACACGGGGAACACTGAAGCTTTCTTT. Its translation: CASSYTGNTEAFF.

This sequence joins TRBV5-1 and TRBJ1-2; 11 bases are a match to TRBD1. Germline V gene sequence: CDR1 SGHRS, CDR2 YFSETQ. This CDR3 contains 14 residues. The V and J ends lost 3 bases and 8 bases, in that order; junction bases with no gene match: 6. CDR3 bases: TGCGCCAGCAGCTCGGACAGGGGGCGAGAGGGCTACACCTTC. This codes for CASSSDRGREGYTF. The entire variable domain, with the rest obtained from reference TRBV5-1 and TRBJ1-2, is as follows: KAGVTQTPRYLIKTRGQQVTLSCSPISGHRSVSWYQQTPGQGLQFLFEYFSETQRNKGNFPGRFSGRQFSNSRSEMNVSTLELGDSALYLCASSSDRGREGYTFGSGTRLTVV.

The V gene is TRBV11-2, the J gene TRBJ2-1, with 8 bases matching TRBD2. J was trimmed by 0 bases and V by 1 base; bases with no gene match: 8. Per germline, CDR1 SGHAT and CDR2 FQNNGV. This CDR3 comprises 18 residues. The CDR3 DNA reads TGTGCCAGCAGCTTAGCGGGAGGGTTATCCACCTCCTACAATGAGCAGTTCTTC. This sequence encodes CASSLAGGLSTSYNEQFF.

The chain uses TRBV30 and TRBJ2-6; 8 bases are a match to TRBD1. The CDR3 is 18 residues long. The V gene end was trimmed by 4 bases and the J gene end by 3 bases; junction bases not matched to a gene: 14. Per germline, CDR1 GTSNPN and CDR2 SVGIG (reference sequence). Written as DNA, the CDR3 is TGTGCCTGGATTATGACCGCCCGACAGGGGTATGGGGCCAACGTCCTGACTTTC. Translated: CAWIMTARQGYGANVLTF.

The J gene is TRBJ1-1, the V gene TRBV10-3, with D unresolved. The CDR3 length is 13 residues. Germline V CDR1 and CDR2: ENHRY, SYGVKD. V lost 8 bases, J lost 0 bases, and 10 bases lay in between. CDR3 sequence: CAISNLMNTEAFF. In nucleotides, the CDR3 is TGTGCCATCTCTAACCTAATGAACACTGAAGCTTTCTTT.

In its sample, this clone was seen once. The CDR3 sequence is CSASKETQYF. CDR3 bases: TGCAGTGCTAGCAAAGAGACCCAGTACTTC. This sequence joins TRBV20-1 and TRBJ2-5; D remains ambiguous. Germline CDR1 reads DFQATT; CDR2 reads SNEGSKA (reference sequence). The CDR3 is made up of 10 amino acids. Trimming removed 3 bases at V and 3 bases at J, with 2 bases between.

This chain joins TRBV21-1 and TRBJ2-4; TRBD1 is the table's D call, not checked against the DNA. TRBV21-1 is classified as a pseudogene. There are 20 residues in the CDR3. The CDR3 sequence: CASIRLPGVRSVLAKNIQYF. CDR3 DNA sequence: TGTGCCAGCATTAGGTTGCCAGGTGTACGATCTGTTCTAGCCAAAAACATTCAGTACTTC.

V is TRBV30 and J is TRBJ2-3, with 9 nucleotides matching TRBD2. Germline V CDR1 and CDR2: GTSNPN, SVGIG (reference sequence). The CDR3 runs to 15 residues. V was clipped by 3 bases and J by 0 bases; unmatched bases: 4. Here the CDR3 DNA reads TGTGCCTGGAGACCTAGCGGGACTAGCACAGATACGCAGTATTTT. Its translation is CAWRPSGTSTDTQYF.

This clone was counted a few times. The rearrangement links TRBV11-2 to TRBJ2-7; possible D gene TRBD2, 6 bases. Germline CDR1 and CDR2: SGHAT and FQNNGV. The CDR3 consists of 14 residues. V gave up 5 bases and J gave up 2 bases, with 13 bases separating them. The CDR3 loop is CASSPSGLAYEQYF. The DNA of the CDR3 is TGTGCCAGCAGCCCCTCGGGACTGGCCTACGAGCAGTACTTC.

This clone has more than one count but fewer than ten. J is TRBJ2-1 and V is TRBV5-1, with TRBD2 matching over 11 bases. There are 14 residues in the CDR3. The V gene's germline CDR1 is SGHRS and CDR2 YFSETQ. After removal of 4 bases from V and 8 bases from J, the junction contained 5 bases not matched to a gene. The DNA for the CDR3 is TGCGCCAGCAGCGTTAGCGGGGGGGAATATGAGCAGTTCTTC. Protein product: CASSVSGGEYEQFF.

This clone has just a few counts. The chain is built from TRBV5-4 and TRBJ1-2; maybe TRBD1 (6 bases). Germline lookup yields CDR1 SGHNT and CDR2 YYREEE (reference sequence). The CDR3 is made up of 15 amino acids. Trimming cost V 0 bases and J 7 bases, with 16 bases left between them. The CDR3 loop is CASSLGGGAGFGYTF. CDR3 nucleotide sequence: TGTGCCAGCAGCTTGGGTGGGGGCGCGGGCTTTGGCTACACCTTC.

This chain uses TRBV9 with TRBJ2-1; maybe TRBD1 (6 bases). Germline CDR1 SGDLS, CDR2 YYNGEE. V lost 0 bases and J lost 3, with 13 bases in between. This CDR3 comprises 16 residues. As DNA, the CDR3 is TGTGCCAGCAGCGTAGGCTGGGACATTCGCTACAATGAGCAGTTCTTC. Amino acids: CASSVGWDIRYNEQFF.